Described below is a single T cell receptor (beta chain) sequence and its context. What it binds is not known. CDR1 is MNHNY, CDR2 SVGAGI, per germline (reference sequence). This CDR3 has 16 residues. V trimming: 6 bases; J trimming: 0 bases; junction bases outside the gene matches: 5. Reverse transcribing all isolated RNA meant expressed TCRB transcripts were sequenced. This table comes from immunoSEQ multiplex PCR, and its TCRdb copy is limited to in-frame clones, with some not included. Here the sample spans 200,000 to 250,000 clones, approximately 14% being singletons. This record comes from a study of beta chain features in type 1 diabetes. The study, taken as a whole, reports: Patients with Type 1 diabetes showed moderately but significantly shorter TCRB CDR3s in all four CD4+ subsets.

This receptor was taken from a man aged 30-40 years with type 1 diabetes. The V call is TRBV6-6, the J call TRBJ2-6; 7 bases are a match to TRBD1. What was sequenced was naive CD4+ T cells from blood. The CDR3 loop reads CASRTGTASGANVLTF. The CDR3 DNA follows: TGTGCCAGCAGAACCGGGACAGCCTCTGGGGCCAACGTCCTGACTTTC.